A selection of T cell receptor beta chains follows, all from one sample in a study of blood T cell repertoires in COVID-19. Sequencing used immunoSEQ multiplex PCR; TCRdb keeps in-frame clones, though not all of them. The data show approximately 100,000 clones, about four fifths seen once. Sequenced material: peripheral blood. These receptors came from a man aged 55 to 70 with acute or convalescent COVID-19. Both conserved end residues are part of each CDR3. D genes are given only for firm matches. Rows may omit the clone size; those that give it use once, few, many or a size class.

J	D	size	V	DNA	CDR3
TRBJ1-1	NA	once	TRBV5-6	TGTGCCAGCAGCTTGGGCGGGGAGGTAACTTTCTTT	CASSLGGEVTFF
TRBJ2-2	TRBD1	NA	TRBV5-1	TGCGCCAGCAGCTTTTTGACAGGGGACCCCACCGGGGAGCTGTTTTTT	CASSFLTGDPTGELFF
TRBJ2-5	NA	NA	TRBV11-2	TGTGCCAGCAGGGCGGGGGAGACCCAGTACTTC	CASRAGETQYF
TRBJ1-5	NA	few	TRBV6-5	TGTGCCAGCAGTTCGGGATTTAATAGCAATCAGCCCCAGCATTTT	CASSSGFNSNQPQHF
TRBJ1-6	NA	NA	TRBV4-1	TGCGCCAGCAGCCAAGATGGGAGCTCCTATAATTCACCCCTCCACTTT	CASSQDGSSYNSPLHF
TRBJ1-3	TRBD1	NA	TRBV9	TGTGCCAGCAGCCCCCGACAGGGGGAGGCTGGAAACACCATATATTTT	CASSPRQGEAGNTIYF
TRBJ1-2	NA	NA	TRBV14	TGTGCCAGCAGCCAAGGTTCGGGGTTTGATGGCTACACCTTC	CASSQGSGFDGYTF
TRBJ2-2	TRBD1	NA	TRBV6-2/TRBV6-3	TGTGCCAGCAGTGGACAGGGCACCGGGGAGCTGTTTTTT	CASSGQGTGELFF
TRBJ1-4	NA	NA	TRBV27	TGTGCCAGCAGTCTACTCATTCCGCAGGGATCTAATGAAAAACTGTTTTTT	CASSLLIPQGSNEKLFF
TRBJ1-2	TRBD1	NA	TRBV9	TGTGCCAGCAGCGTAGTCATCGGACAGGGCTATGGCTACACCTTC	CASSVVIGQGYGYTF
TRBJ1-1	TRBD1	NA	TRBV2	TGTGCCAGCAGTCCAACCGGGACAGGGGGGATGAACACTGAAGCTTTCTTT	CASSPTGTGGMNTEAFF
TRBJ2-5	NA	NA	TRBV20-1	TGCAGTGCTGGGGCCCGGAGAGCCCAGTACTTC	CSAGARRAQYF
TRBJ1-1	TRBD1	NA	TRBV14	TGTGCCAGCAGCCAAGTCACCCCGGGACAGCTATTGAACACTGAAGCTTTCTTT	CASSQVTPGQLLNTEAFF
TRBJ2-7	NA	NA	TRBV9	TGTGCCAGCAGCGCGGGGGACAGCTACGAGCAGTACTTC	CASSAGDSYEQYF
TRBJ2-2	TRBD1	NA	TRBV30	TGTGCCTGGAAGGGGGCTGGAACCGGGGAGCTGTTTTTT	CAWKGAGTGELFF
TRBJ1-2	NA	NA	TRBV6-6	TGTGCCAGCAGTTACTCCGGCGGGGGAGACGCTGGCTACACCTTC	CASSYSGGGDAGYTF
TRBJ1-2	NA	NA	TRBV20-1	TGCAGTGCTAGTCACAGGGACTATGGCTACACCTTC	CSASHRDYGYTF
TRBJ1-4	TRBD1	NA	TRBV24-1	TGTGCCACCAGTGATGGGGGACAGGAGGGTGAAAAACTGTTTTTT	CATSDGGQEGEKLFF
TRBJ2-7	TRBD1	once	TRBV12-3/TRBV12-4	TGTGCCAGCAGTTTTGGGACAGTGGGTGAGCAGTACTTC	CASSFGTVGEQYF
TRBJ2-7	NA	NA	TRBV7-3	TGTGCCAGCAGCTTAAACGGCGGAGAGGAGCAGTACTTC	CASSLNGGEEQYF
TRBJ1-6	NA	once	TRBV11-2	TGTGCCAGCAGCTTAGATCGGGGGAGCTCCTATAATTCACCCCTCCACTTT	CASSLDRGSSYNSPLHF
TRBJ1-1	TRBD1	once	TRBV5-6	TGTGCCAGCAGCTTTACTAGGACAGGGTCCTACACTGAAGCTTTCTTT	CASSFTRTGSYTEAFF
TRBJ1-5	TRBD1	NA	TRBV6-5	TGTGCCAGCAGCCCCGGGACAGGGAGACAGCCCCAGCATTTT	CASSPGTGRQPQHF
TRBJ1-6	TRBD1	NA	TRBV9	TGTGCCAGCAGCCTACAGGGACAGGGCTCTCATAATTCACCCCTCCACTTT	CASSLQGQGSHNSPLHF
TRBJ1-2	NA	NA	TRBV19	TGTGCCAGTAGTATCCCTGGCGGAAACTATGGCTACACCTTC	CASSIPGGNYGYTF
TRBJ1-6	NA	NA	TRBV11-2	TGTGCCAGCAGCTTAGGTGGACAGACAAATTCACCCCTCCACTTT	CASSLGGQTNSPLHF
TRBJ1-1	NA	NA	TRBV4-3	TGCGCCAGCAGCCAAGATGCCCAGGTGGGCACTGAAGCTTTCTTT	CASSQDAQVGTEAFF
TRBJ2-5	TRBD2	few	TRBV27	TGTGCCAGCAGTCATCAGACTAGCGGGGGGGCTGAGACCCAGTACTTC	CASSHQTSGGAETQYF
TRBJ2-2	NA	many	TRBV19	TGTGCCAGTAGTTTCAGGGAAAGTACCGGGGAGCTGTTTTTT	CASSFRESTGELFF
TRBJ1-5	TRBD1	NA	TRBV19	TGTGCCAGTAGTACCGTGACAGGGTCCGGTCAGCCCCAGCATTTT	CASSTVTGSGQPQHF
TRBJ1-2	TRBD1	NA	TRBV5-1	TGCGCCAGCAGCTTGGCCACCGGGACAGGGGGAGGTGGCTACACCTTC	CASSLATGTGGGGYTF
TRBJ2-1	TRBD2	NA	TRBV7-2	TGTGCCAGCACCCTCCTGGAGCGGGGGTCCCCGGGGGATGAGCAGTTCTTC	CASTLLERGSPGDEQFF
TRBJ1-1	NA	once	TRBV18	TGTGCCAGCTCACCGCGGGGGGCTGAGACTGAAGCTTTCTTT	CASSPRGAETEAFF
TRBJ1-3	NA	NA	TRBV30	TGTGCCTGGAGTGCCGGTAGCACCATATATTTT	CAWSAGSTIYF
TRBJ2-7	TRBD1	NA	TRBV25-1	TGTGCCAGCAAAGGGACAGGGATTTACGAGCAGTACTTC	CASKGTGIYEQYF
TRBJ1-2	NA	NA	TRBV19	TGTGCCAGTAGCCCCTCGGGGGGCGCATATGGCTACACCTTC	CASSPSGGAYGYTF
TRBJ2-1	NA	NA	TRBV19	TGTGCCAGTAGTATTCCACAGAATGAGCAGTTCTTC	CASSIPQNEQFF
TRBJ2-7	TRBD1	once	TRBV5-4	TGTGCCAGCAGCTTGAGGACAGGGGGGGTCTACGAGCAGTACTTC	CASSLRTGGVYEQYF
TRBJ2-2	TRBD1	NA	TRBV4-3	TGCGCCAGCAGCCAAGGTCGGGACAGGGATAGAGCCGGGGAGCTGTTTTTT	CASSQGRDRDRAGELFF
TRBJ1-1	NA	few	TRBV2	TGTGCCAGCTTATGGGCCTCGAACACTGAAGCTTTCTTT	CASLWASNTEAFF
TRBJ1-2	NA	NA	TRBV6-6	TGTGCCAGCAGTTACTCTGGCAGGGGCCATGGCTACACCTTC	CASSYSGRGHGYTF
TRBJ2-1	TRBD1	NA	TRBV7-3	TGTGCCAGCAGCCAAGGACAGGGGAGGAATGAGCAGTTCTTC	CASSQGQGRNEQFF
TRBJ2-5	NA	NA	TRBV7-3	TGTGCCAGCAGCCCAACCGGGGTGGGAGAGACCCAGTACTTC	CASSPTGVGETQYF
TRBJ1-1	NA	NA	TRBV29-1	TGCAGCGTTGAGATTAAGTCTATGAACACTGAAGCTTTCTTT	CSVEIKSMNTEAFF
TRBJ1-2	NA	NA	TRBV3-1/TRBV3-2	TGTGCCAGCAGCCTATCCTGGGAAGCGGACTATGGCTACACCTTC	CASSLSWEADYGYTF
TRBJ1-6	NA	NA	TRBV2	TGTGCCAGCTCTGGACAGAGGGGAACGTCCTATAATTCACCCCTCCACTTT	CASSGQRGTSYNSPLHF
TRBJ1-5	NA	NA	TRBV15	TGTGCCACCAGCAGAGATAAAGGAGAAAGAAATCAGCCCCAGCATTTT	CATSRDKGERNQPQHF
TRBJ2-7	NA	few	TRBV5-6	TGTGCCAGCAGCTTTCGACAGAATATCTACGAGCAGTACTTC	CASSFRQNIYEQYF
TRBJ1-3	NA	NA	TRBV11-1	TGTGCCAGCAGCCCGACCCGGGACTCTGGAAACACCATATATTTT	CASSPTRDSGNTIYF
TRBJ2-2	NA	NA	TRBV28	TGTGCCAGCAGCCCTTTTAACACCGGGGAGCTGTTTTTT	CASSPFNTGELFF
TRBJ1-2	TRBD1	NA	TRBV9	TGTGCCAGCAGCGTAGGGACAGGGGGCCGAGGCTACACCTTC	CASSVGTGGRGYTF